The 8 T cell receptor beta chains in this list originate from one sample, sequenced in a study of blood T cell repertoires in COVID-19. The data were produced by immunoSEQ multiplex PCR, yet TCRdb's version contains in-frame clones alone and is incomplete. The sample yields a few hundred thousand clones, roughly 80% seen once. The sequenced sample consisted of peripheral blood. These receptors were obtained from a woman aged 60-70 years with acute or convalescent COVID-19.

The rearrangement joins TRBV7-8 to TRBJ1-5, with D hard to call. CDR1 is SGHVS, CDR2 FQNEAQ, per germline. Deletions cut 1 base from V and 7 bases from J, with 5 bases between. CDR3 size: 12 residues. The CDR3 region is CASSLGVQPQHF. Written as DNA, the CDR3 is TGTGCCAGCAGCTTAGGAGTACAGCCCCAGCATTTT.

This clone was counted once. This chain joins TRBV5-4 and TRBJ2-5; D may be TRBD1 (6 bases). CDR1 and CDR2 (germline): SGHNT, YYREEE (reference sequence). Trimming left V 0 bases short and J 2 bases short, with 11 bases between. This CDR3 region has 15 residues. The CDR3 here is CASSLGGPNQETQYF. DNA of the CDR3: TGTGCCAGCAGCTTGGGGGGGCCTAATCAAGAGACCCAGTACTTC.

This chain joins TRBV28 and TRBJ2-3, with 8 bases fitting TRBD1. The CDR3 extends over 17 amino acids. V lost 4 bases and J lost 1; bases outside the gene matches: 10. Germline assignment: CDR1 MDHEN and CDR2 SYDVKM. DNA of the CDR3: TGTGCCAGCAGTTCCCCAGGACAGGGATTTGGCACAGATACGCAGTATTTT. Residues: CASSSPGQGFGTDTQYF.

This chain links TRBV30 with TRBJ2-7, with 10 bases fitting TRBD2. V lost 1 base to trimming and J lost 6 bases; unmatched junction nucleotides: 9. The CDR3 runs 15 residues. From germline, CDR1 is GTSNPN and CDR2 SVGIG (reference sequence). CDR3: CAWSAAGTSVSEQYF. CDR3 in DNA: TGTGCCTGGAGTGCCGCCGGGACTAGCGTCTCCGAGCAGTACTTC.

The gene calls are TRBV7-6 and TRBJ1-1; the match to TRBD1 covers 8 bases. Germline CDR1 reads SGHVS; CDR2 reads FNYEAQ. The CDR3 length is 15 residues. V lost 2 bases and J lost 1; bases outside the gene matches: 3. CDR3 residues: CASSLRQGANTEAFF. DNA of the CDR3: TGTGCCAGCAGCTTACGGCAGGGGGCGAACACTGAAGCTTTCTTT.

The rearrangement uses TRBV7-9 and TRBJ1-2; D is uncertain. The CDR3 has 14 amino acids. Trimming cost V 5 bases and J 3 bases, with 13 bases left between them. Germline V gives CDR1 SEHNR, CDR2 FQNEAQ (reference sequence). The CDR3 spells CASSLGPEYYGYTF. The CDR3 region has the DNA TGTGCCAGCAGCCTGGGCCCAGAGTACTATGGCTACACCTTC.

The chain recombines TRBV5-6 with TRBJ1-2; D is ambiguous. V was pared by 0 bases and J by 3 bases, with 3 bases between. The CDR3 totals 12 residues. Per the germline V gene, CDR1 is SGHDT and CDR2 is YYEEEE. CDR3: CASSLAYYGYTF. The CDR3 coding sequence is TGTGCCAGCAGCTTGGCCTACTATGGCTACACCTTC.

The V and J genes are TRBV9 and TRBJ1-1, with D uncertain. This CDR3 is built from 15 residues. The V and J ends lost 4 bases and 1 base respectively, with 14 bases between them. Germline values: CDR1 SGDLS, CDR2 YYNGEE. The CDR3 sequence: CASSPLLTWNTEAFF. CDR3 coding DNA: TGTGCCAGCAGCCCCCTATTAACGTGGAACACTGAAGCTTTCTTT.